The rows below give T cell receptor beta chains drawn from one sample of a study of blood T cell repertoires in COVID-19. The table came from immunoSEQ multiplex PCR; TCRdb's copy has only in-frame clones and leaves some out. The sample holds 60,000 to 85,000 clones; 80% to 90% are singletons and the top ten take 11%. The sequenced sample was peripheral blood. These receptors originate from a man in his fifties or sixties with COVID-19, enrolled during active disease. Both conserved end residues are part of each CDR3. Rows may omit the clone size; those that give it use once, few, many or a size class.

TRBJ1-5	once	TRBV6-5	CASRSQGASNQPQHF
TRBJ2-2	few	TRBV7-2	CASSLGTGTGELFF
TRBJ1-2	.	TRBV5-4	CASSFSSGNYGYTF
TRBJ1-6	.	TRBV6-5	CASSPELDSPLHF
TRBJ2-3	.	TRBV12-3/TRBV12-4	CASSYGPDTQYF
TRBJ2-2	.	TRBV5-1	CASSLFQGEAGELFF
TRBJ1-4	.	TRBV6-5	CASRATGVGEKLFF
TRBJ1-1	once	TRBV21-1	CASNLTVDTEAFF
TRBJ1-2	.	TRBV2	CASNRDTYYGYTF
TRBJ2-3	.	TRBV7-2	CASSLVGGSGTHTQYF
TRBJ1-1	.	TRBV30	CAWGQGGSEAFF
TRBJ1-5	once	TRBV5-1	CASSPGTGADNQPQHF
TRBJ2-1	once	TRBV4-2	CASSQDPASGTNNEQFF
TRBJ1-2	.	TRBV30	CAREAGKGYTF
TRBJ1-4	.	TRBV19	CASSGLNILPNEKLFF
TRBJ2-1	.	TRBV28	CASKQSRTGSYNEQFF
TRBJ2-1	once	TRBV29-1	CSAGTGNHEQFF
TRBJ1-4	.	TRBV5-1	CASSFTGVLNEKLFF
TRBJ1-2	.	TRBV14	CASSQVGEMSYGYTF
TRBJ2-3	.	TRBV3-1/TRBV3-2	CASSTTGTDTQYF
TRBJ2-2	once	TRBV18	CASSPSRGDTGELFF
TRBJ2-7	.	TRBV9	CASSVEGLASYEQYF
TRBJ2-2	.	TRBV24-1	CATSDSQGNGELFF
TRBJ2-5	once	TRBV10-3	CAIRRETGEETQYF
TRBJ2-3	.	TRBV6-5	CASSYQASALTDTQYF
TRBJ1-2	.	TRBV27	CASSFRPRTGDYGYTF
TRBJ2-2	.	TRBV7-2	CASSLVRPGELFF
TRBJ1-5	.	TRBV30	CAWSTGRGFNQPQHF
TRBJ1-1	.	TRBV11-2	CASSWGIPRDTEAFF
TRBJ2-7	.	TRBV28	CASSRGGTLSSEQYF
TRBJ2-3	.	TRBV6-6	CATLAGATDTQYF
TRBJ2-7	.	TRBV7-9	CASSWGLSQNEQYF
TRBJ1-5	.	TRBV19	CASSIGGDQPQHF
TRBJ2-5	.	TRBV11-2	CASSSLTTDLETQYF
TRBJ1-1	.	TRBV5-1	CASADWRGESTEAFF
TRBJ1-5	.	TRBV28	CASRTDRWDQPQHF
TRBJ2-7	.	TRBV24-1	CATSDSRTGQKNEQYF
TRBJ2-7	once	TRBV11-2	CASSSTTGNWEQYF
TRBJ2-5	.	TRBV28	CASVSGNSETQYF
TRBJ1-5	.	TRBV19	CASSPSGRGSQPQHF
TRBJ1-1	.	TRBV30	CAWSVQVNTEAFF
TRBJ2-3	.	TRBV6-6	CASSYSTSGGYAQYF
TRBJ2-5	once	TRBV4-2	CASSQETFPGQVPTRETQYF
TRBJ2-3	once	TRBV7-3	CASSRLPHDTDTQYF